The next 8 T cell receptor beta chains were all read from a single sample in a study of CD8 T cells in ankylosing spondylitis. TCRdb used MiXCR to reprocess the 5' RACE reads, holding one entry per CDR3 protein. Of about 400,000 distinct CDR3 sequences in the sample, roughly 20% are singletons; the top ten hold about an eighth. The sample comprised blood, either unsorted or a sorted T cell fraction (not recorded which). Receptors originate from a male donor with ankylosing spondylitis or in good health (not recorded which).

Only a few counts were recorded for this clonotype. The gene calls are TRBV7-9 and TRBJ2-7; 9 bases line up with TRBD1. This CDR3 region has 12 residues. V shed 3 bases, J shed 11 bases, and the junction held 5 bases outside the gene matches. Germline V lookup: CDR1 SEHNR, CDR2 FQNEAQ (reference sequence). The CDR3, as DNA: TGTGCCAGCAGCTTGGGGGACAGGGCCAAGTACTTC. Translation gives CASSLGDRAKYF.

This clonotype appeared a few times. The V and J genes are TRBV6-1 and TRBJ2-7; perhaps D is TRBD1 or TRBD2 (5 bases each). This CDR3 has 16 amino acids. Germline V lookup: CDR1 MNHNS, CDR2 SASEGT. V gave up 0 bases and J gave up 0 bases, with 12 bases separating them. CDR3 amino acids: CASSEALGTSSYEQYF. CDR3 sequence (DNA): TGTGCCAGCAGTGAAGCCCTAGGGACGAGCTCCTACGAGCAGTACTTC.

The gene calls are TRBV27 and TRBJ1-1, with D uncertain. The length of the CDR3 is 11 residues. Trimming stripped 10 bases from V and 6 bases from J, with 12 bases between. Looked up from germline, CDR1 is MNHEY and CDR2 is SMNVEV (reference sequence). CDR3 sequence reads: CATLSGPEAFF. In DNA form, the CDR3 reads TGTGCCACCCTCTCGGGCCCTGAAGCTTTCTTT.

This clonotype was counted only a few times. This chain uses TRBV7-9 with TRBJ2-7; D possibly uses TRBD1 or TRBD2 (6 bases each). CDR3 length: 16 residues. The germline gives CDR1 SEHNR, CDR2 FQNEAQ (reference sequence). V lost 2 bases, J lost 5 bases, and 19 bases lay in between. CDR3 protein: CASSLRFGGPRDEQYF. The CDR3 DNA follows: TGTGCCAGCAGCTTAAGGTTTGGGGGGCCGCGGGACGAGCAGTACTTC. The whole variable domain, filled in from reference TRBV7-9 and TRBJ2-7, reads DTGVSQNPRHKITKRGQNVTFRCDPISEHNRLYWYRQTLGQGPEFLTYFQNEAQLEKSRLLSDRFSAERPKGSFSTLEIQRTEQGDSAMYLCASSLRFGGPRDEQYFGPGTRLTVT.

This chain joins TRBV4-1 and TRBJ2-2, with 8 bases matching TRBD1. From germline, CDR1 is MGHRA and CDR2 YSYEKL. This CDR3 spans 16 amino acids. Losses at the gene ends were 2 bases for V and 3 bases for J; bases not matched to a gene: 5. As DNA, the CDR3 is TGCGCCAGCAGCCAACAGGGGGCGGTGGACACCGGGGAGCTGTTTTTT. This sequence encodes CASSQQGAVDTGELFF.

This clonotype was detected a few times. The genes are TRBV29-1 and TRBJ1-1; D gene unclear. The V gene's germline CDR1 is SQVTM and CDR2 ANQGSEA. The germline V and J ends were trimmed by 3 bases and 8 bases, with 10 bases remaining between them. This CDR3 comprises 11 residues. This chain's CDR3 is CSVDSSGEAFF. The DNA of the CDR3 is TGCAGCGTTGACTCTTCGGGGGAAGCTTTCTTT.

This clonotype was counted between two and nine times. The J gene is TRBJ2-5, the V gene TRBV4-1, with D maybe TRBD1 (7 bases). CDR3 size: 18 residues. V was clipped by 2 bases and J by 6 bases, with 25 bases between them. Germline assignment: CDR1 MGHRA and CDR2 YSYEKL. The DNA for the CDR3 is TGCGCCAGCAGCCAACGCGAATCCTATGCGACAGGGAGGAAGACCCAGTACTTC. Its protein product is CASSQRESYATGRKTQYF.

This rearrangement joins TRBV28 to TRBJ2-4; D is possibly TRBD1 or TRBD2 (6 bases each). V was pared by 3 bases and J by 8 bases, with 17 bases between. Germline CDR1 MDHEN, CDR2 SYDVKM. The CDR3 runs 15 residues. The CDR3 nucleotides read TGTGCCAGCAGTTTGTATCCGGGGGCCGAGGACATTCAGTACTTC. Its protein product is CASSLYPGAEDIQYF.